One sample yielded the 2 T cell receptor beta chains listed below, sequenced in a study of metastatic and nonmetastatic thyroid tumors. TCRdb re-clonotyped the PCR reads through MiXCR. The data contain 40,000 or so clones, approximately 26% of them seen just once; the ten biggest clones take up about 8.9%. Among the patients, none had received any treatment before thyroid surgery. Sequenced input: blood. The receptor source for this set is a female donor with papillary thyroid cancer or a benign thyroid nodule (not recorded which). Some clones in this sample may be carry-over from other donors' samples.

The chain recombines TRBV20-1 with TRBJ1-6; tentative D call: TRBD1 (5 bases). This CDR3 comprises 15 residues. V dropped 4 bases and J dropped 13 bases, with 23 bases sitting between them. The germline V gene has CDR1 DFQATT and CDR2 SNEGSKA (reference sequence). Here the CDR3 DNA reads TGCAGTGCTATCTCGGAGAGACAGAGTTTTGGTCCCCTCCACTTT. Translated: CSAISERQSFGPLHF.

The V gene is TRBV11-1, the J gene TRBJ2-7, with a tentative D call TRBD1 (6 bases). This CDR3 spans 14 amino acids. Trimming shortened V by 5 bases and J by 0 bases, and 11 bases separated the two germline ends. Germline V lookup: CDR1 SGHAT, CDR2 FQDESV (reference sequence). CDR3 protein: CASSPGQSSYEQYF. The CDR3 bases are TGTGCCAGCAGCCCGGGACAAAGCTCCTACGAGCAGTACTTC.